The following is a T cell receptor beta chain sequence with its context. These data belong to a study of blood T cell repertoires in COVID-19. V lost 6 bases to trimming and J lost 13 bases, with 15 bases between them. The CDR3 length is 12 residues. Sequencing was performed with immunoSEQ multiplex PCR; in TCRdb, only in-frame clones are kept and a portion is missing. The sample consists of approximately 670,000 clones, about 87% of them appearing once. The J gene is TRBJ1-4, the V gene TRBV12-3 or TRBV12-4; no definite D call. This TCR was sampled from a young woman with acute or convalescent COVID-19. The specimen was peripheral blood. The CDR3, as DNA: TGTGCCAGCAGCCAGCGGGGAATCGGACTGTTTTTT. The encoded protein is CASSQRGIGLFF.